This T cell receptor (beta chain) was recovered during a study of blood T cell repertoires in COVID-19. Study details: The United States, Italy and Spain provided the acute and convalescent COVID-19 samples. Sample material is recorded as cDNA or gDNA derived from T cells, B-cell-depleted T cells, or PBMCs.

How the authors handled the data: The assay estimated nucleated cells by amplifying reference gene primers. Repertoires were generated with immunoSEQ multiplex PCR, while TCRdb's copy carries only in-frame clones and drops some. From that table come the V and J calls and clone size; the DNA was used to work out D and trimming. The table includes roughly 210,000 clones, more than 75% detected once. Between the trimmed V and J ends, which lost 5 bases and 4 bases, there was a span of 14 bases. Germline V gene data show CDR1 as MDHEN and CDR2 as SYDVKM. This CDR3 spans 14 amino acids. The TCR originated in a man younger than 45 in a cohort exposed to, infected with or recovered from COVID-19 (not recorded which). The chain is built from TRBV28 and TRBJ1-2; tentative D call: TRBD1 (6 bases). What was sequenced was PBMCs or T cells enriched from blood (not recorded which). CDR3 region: CASSVQGTVYGYTF. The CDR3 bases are TGTGCCAGCAGTGTACAGGGTACAGTCTATGGCTACACCTTC.